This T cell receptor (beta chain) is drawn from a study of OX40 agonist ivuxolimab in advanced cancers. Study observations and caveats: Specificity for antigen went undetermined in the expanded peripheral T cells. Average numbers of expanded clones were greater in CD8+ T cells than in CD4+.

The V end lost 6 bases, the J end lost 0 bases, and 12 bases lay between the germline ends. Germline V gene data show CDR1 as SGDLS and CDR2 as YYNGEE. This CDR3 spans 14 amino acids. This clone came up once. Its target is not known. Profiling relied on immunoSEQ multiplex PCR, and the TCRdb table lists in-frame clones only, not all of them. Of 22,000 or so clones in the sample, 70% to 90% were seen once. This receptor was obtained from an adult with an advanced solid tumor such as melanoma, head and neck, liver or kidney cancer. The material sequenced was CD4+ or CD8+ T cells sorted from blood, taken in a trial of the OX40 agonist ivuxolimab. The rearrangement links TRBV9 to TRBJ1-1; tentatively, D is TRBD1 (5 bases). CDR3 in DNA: TGTGCCAGCACCCGGGGGTTCGTGAACACTGAAGCTTTCTTT. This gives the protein CASTRGFVNTEAFF.